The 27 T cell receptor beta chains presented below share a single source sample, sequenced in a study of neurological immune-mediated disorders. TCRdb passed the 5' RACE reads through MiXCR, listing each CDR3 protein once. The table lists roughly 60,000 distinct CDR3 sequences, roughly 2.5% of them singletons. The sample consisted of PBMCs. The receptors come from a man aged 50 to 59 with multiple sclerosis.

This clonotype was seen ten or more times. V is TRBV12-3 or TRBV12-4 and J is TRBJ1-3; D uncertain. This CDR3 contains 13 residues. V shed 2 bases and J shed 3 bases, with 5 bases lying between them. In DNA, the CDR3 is TGTGCCAGCAGTTTACTAAATGGAAACACCATATATTTT. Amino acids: CASSLLNGNTIYF.

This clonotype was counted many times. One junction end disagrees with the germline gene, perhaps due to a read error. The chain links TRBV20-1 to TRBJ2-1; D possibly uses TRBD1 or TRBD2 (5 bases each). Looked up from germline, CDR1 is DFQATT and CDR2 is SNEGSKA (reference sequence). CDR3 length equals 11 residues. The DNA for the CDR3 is TGCAGTGCTAGACAGGGAGATAGAAACCTCTTC. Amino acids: CSARQGDRNLF.

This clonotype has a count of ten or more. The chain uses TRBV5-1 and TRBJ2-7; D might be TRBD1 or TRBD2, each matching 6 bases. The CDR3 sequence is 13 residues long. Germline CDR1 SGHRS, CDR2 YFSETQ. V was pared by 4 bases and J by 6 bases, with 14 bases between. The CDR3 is CASSTRQEGEQYF. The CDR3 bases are TGCGCCAGCAGCACCCGACAGGAGGGCGAGCAGTACTTC.

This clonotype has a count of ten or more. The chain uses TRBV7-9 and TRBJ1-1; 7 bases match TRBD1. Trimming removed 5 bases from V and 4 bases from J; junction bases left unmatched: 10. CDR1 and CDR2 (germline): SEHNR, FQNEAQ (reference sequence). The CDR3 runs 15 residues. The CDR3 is CASSPPRGASTEAFF. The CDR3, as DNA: TGTGCCAGCAGCCCCCCCAGGGGGGCGAGCACTGAAGCTTTCTTT.

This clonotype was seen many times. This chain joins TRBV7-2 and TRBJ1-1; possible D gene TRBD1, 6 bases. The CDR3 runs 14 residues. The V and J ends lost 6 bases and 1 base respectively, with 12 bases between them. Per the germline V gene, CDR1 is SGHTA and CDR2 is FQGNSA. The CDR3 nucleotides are TGTGCCAGCAGACCAGGGGACTCGAACACTGAAGCTTTCTTT. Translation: CASRPGDSNTEAFF.

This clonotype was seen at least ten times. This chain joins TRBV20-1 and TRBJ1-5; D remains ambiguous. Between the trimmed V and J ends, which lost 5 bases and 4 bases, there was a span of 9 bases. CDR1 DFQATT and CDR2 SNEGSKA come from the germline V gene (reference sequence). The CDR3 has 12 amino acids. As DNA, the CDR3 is TGCAGTGCTCACGGAGTTAATCAGCCCCAGCATTTT. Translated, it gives CSAHGVNQPQHF.

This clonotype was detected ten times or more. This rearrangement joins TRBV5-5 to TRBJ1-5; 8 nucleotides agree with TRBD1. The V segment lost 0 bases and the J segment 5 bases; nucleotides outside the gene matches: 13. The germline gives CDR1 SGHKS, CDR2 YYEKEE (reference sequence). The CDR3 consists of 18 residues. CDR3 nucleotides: TGTGCCAGCAGCTTGGTACGACAGGACAGGGTCCTTCATCAGCCCCAGCATTTT. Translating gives CASSLVRQDRVLHQPQHF.

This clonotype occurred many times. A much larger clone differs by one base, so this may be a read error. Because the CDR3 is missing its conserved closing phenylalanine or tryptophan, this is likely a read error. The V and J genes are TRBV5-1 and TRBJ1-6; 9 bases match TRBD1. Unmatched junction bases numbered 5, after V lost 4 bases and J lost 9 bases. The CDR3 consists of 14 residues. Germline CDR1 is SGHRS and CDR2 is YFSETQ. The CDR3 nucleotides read TGCGCCAGCAGCCCTACAGGGGGCTCTTCACCCCTCCACTGT. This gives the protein CASSPTGGSSPLHC.

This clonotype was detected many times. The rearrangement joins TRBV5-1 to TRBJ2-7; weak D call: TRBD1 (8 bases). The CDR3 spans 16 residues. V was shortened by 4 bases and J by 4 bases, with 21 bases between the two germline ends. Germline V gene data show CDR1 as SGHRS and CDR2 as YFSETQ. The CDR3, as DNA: TGCGCCAGCAGCCGACAACAGGGGGAGGGGATATACGAGCAGTACTTC. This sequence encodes CASSRQQGEGIYEQYF.

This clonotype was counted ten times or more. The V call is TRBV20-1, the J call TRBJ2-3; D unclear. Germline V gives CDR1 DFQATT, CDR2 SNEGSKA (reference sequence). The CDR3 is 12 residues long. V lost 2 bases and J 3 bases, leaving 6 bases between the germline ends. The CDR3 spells CSARPLTDTQYF. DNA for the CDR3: TGCAGTGCTAGACCACTGACAGATACGCAGTATTTT.

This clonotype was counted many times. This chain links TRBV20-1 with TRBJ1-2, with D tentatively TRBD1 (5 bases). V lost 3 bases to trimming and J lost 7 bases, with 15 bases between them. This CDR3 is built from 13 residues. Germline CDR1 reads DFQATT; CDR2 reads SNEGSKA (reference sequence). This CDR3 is CSASLAGIGGYTF. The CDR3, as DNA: TGCAGTGCTAGCCTCGCAGGGATCGGTGGCTACACCTTC.

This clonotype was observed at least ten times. CDR3 loop: CASSRLGEEQYF. CDR3 nucleotide sequence: TGTGCCAGCAGCCGCCTGGGGGAGGAGCAGTACTTC. This chain links TRBV4-2 with TRBJ2-7; D could derive from TRBD1 or TRBD2 (5 bases each). The CDR3 runs 12 residues. Trimming left V 4 bases short and J 7 bases short, with 11 bases between. In germline, CDR1 is LGHNA, CDR2 YNFKEQ.

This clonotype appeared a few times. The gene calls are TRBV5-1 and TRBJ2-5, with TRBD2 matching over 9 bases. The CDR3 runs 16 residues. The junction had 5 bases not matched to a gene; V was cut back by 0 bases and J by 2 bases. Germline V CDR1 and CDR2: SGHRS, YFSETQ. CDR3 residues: CASSLVRGGRQETQYF. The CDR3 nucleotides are TGCGCCAGCAGCTTGGTGCGGGGGGGCCGGCAAGAGACCCAGTACTTC. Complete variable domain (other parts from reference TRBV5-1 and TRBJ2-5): KAGVTQTPRYLIKTRGQQVTLSCSPISGHRSVSWYQQTPGQGLQFLFEYFSETQRNKGNFPGRFSGRQFSNSRSEMNVSTLELGDSALYLCASSLVRGGRQETQYFGPGTRLLVL.

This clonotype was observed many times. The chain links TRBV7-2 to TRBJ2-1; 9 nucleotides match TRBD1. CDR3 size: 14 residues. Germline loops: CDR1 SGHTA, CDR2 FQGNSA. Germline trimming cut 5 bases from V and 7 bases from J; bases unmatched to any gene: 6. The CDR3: CASSPQDRGNEQFF. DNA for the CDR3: TGTGCCAGCAGCCCCCAGGACAGGGGAAATGAGCAGTTCTTC.

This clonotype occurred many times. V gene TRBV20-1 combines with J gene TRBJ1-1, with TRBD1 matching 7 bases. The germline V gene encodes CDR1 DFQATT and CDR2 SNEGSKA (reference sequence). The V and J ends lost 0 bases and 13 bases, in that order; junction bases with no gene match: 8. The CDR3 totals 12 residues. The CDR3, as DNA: TGCAGTGCTAGAGATAGGGGGACAGCGGATTTCTTT. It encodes CSARDRGTADFF.

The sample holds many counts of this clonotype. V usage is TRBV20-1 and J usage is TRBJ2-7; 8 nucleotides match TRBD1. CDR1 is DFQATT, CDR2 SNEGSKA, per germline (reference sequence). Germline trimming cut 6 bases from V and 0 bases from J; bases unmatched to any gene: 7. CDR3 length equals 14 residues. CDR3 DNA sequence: TGCAGTGCCGGGCAGGGGGCCAACTCCTACGAGCAGTACTTC. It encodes CSAGQGANSYEQYF.

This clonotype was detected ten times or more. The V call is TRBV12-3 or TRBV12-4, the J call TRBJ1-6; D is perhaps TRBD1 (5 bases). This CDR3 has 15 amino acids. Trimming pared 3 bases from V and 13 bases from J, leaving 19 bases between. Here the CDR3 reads CASSFQARGPAPLHF. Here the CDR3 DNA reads TGTGCCAGCAGTTTTCAGGCGAGGGGACCAGCTCCCCTCCACTTT.

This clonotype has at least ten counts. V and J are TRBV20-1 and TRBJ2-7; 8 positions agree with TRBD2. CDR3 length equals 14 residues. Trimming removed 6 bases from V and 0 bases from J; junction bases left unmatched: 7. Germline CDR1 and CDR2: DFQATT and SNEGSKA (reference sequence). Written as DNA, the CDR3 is TGCAGTGCCCAAATAGCGGGGAGCTCCTACGAGCAGTACTTC. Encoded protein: CSAQIAGSSYEQYF.

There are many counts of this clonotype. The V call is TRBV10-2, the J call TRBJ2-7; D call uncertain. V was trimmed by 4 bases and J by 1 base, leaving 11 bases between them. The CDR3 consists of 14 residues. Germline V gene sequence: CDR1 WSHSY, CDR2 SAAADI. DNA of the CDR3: TGCGCCAGCAGTGCGGGCCAATTATCCTACGAGCAGTACTTC. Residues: CASSAGQLSYEQYF.

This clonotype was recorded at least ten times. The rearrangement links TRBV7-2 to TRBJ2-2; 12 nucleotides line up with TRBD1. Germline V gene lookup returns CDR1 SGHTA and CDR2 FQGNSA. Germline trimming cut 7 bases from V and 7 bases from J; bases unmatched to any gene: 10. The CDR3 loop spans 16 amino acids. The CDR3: CASTFGTGGSGGELFF. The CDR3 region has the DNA TGTGCCAGCACCTTTGGGACAGGGGGCTCTGGCGGGGAGCTGTTTTTT.

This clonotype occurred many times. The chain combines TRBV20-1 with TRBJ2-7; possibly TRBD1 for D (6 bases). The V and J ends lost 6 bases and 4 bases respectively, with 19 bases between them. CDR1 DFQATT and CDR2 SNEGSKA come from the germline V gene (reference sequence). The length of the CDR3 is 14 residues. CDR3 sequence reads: CSAEGQKNWYEQYF. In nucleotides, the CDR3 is TGCAGTGCGGAAGGACAGAAGAATTGGTACGAGCAGTACTTC.

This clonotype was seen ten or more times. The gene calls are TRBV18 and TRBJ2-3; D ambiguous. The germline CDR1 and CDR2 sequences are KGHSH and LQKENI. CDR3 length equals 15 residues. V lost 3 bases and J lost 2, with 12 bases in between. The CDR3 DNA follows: TGTGCCAGCTCACCGCACGGGTACTACACAGATACGCAGTATTTT. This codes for CASSPHGYYTDTQYF. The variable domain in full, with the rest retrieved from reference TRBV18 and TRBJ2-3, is NAGVMQNPRHLVRRRGQEARLRCSPMKGHSHVYWYRQLPEEGLKFMVYLQKENIIDESGMPKERFSAEFPKEGPSILRIQQVVRGDSAAYFCASSPHGYYTDTQYFGPGTRLTVL.

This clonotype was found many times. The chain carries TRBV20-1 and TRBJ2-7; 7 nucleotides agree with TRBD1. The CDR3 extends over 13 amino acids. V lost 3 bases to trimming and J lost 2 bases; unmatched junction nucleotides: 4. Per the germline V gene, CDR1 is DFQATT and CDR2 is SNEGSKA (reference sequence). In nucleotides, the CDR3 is TGCAGTGCTAGGTGGGGGACAGCCTACGAGCAGTACTTC. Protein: CSARWGTAYEQYF.

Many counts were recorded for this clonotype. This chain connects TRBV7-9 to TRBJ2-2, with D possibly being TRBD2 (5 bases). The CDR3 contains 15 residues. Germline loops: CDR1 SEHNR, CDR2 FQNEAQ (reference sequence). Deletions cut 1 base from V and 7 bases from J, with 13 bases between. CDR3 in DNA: TGTGCCAGCAGCTTAGTGGGAGCCAGAGGCGGGGAGCTGTTTTTT. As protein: CASSLVGARGGELFF.

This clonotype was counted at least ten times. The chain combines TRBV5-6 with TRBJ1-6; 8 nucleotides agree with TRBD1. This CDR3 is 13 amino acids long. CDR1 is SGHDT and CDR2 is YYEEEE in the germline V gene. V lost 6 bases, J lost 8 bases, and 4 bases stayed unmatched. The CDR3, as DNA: TGTGCCAGCACGCTGGACAGGGATTCACCCCTCCACTTT. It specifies CASTLDRDSPLHF.

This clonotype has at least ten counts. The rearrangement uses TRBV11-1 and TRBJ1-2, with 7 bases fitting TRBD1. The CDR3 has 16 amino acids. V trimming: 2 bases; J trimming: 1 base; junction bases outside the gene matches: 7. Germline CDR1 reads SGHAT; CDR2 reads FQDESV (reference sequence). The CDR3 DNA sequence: TGTGCCAGCAGCTTATACCGGGACAGCCGTAACTATGGCTACACCTTC. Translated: CASSLYRDSRNYGYTF.

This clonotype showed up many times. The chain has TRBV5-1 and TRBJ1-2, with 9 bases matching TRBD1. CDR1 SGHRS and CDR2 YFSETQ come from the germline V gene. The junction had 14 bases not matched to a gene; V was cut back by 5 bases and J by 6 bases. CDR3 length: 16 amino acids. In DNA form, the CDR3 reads TGCGCCAGCAGTGTTTTGGGACAGGGCTTGGAAGATGGCTACACCTTC. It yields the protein CASSVLGQGLEDGYTF.